The 18 T cell receptor beta chains below all came from one sample that was sequenced in a study of cytomegalovirus exposure and HLA in healthy donors. The assay was immunoSEQ multiplex PCR, and TCRdb's table has in-frame clones only and misses some. The data show 150,000 to 200,000 clones, approximately 86% seen once. Sequenced material: PBMCs. The receptors were gathered from a woman aged 18-30 years in good health and CMV-seronegative.

The sample holds a few counts of this clone. The CDR3 region has the DNA TGCGCCAGCAGTGCGGCGGGCGGGAGGGTGAACAATGAGCAGTTCTTC. This encodes CASSAAGGRVNNEQFF. This chain joins TRBV10-1 and TRBJ2-1, with 9 bases identical to TRBD2. Germline CDR1 and CDR2: WNHNN and SYGVQD (reference sequence). J gave up 5 bases and V 4 bases, and 9 bases lay outside the gene matches. CDR3 length: 16 residues.

V and J are TRBV7-2 and TRBJ2-1, with TRBD2 identical over 11 bases. V dropped 1 base and J dropped 15; count of bases not matched to a gene: 8. Germline lookup yields CDR1 SGHTA and CDR2 FQGNSA. The CDR3 extends over 14 amino acids. The DNA of the CDR3 is TGTGCCAGCAGCTTAGTGGGACTAGCGGTTTCGCCGTTCTTC. Translating gives CASSLVGLAVSPFF.

This chain connects TRBV7-8 to TRBJ1-2, with D possibly matching TRBD1 (6 bases). CDR1 SGHVS and CDR2 FQNEAQ come from the germline V gene. V lost 1 base to trimming and J lost 3 bases, with 9 bases between them. This CDR3 is 14 amino acids long. The CDR3 DNA is TGTGCCAGCAGCTTAGATTGGACAGACTATGGCTACACCTTC. Translation: CASSLDWTDYGYTF. The entire variable domain, with the rest obtained from reference TRBV7-8 and TRBJ1-2, is as follows: GAGVSQSPRYKVAKRGQDVALRCDPISGHVSLFWYQQALGQGPEFLTYFQNEAQLDKSGLPSDRFFAERPEGSVSTLKIQRTQQEDSAVYLCASSLDWTDYGYTFGSGTRLTVV.

The chain combines TRBV2 with TRBJ1-2; the D is unclear. Germline loops: CDR1 SNHLY, CDR2 FYNNEI. The CDR3 sequence is 14 residues long. The V end was cut by 0 bases, the J end by 4 bases, with 9 bases between. CDR3 bases: TGTGCCAGCAGTGAAGCGCGTCGAGGCTATGGCTACACCTTC. Its protein is CASSEARRGYGYTF.

This clone occurred a few times. In nucleotides, the CDR3 is TGTGCCAGCAGCTTCCTAATCTACGAGCAGTACTTC. This encodes CASSFLIYEQYF. This chain links TRBV7-9 with TRBJ2-7; D is ambiguous. Germline CDR1 SEHNR, CDR2 FQNEAQ (reference sequence). V was cut by 3 bases and J by 3 bases, with 6 bases left in between. This CDR3 comprises 12 residues.

Turning to this clone: This sample includes further DNA sequences coding for the same CDR3. V and J are TRBV14 and TRBJ2-7, with TRBD1 matching over 7 bases. The length of the CDR3 is 15 residues. Per germline, CDR1 SGHDN and CDR2 FVKESK. J was trimmed by 3 bases and V by 3 bases; bases with no gene match: 8. Here the CDR3 DNA reads TGTGCCAGCAGCCACGCCCGGACAGGAGACTACGAGCAGTACTTC. Translation gives CASSHARTGDYEQYF.

The J gene is TRBJ2-7, the V gene TRBV7-9; D may be TRBD2 (6 bases). This CDR3 is 13 amino acids long. Trimming left V 5 bases short and J 1 base short, with 9 bases between. Germline V CDR1 and CDR2: SEHNR, FQNEAQ (reference sequence). The CDR3: CASSRSGSYEQYF. Written as DNA, the CDR3 is TGTGCCAGCAGCCGTAGCGGTTCCTACGAGCAGTACTTC.

This chain links TRBV5-1 with TRBJ1-4, with 7 bases fitting TRBD1. CDR3 length: 18 residues. V lost 4 bases, J lost 0 bases, and 12 bases stayed unmatched. From germline, CDR1 is SGHRS and CDR2 YFSETQ. The CDR3 sequence: CASSEGTVSLATNEKLFF. The CDR3 nucleotides are TGCGCCAGCAGCGAGGGGACAGTCTCGCTTGCAACTAATGAAAAACTGTTTTTT.

This chain connects TRBV5-6 to TRBJ1-5; 9 nucleotides align to TRBD1. V lost 2 bases and J lost 8; bases outside the gene matches: 5. Per germline, CDR1 SGHDT and CDR2 YYEEEE. This CDR3 contains 14 residues. The CDR3 loop is CASSFGTGFEPQHF. The CDR3 DNA follows: TGTGCCAGCAGCTTTGGGACAGGGTTTGAGCCCCAGCATTTT. Full variable domain (outside the CDR3, taken from reference TRBV5-6 and TRBJ1-5): DAGVTQSPTHLIKTRGQQVTLRCSPKSGHDTVSWYQQALGQGPQFIFQYYEEEERQRGNFPDRFSGHQFPNYSSELNVNALLLGDSALYLCASSFGTGFEPQHFGDGTRLSIL.

The rearrangement joins TRBV19 to TRBJ2-3; TRBD1 aligns across 7 bases. This CDR3 comprises 16 residues. The J segment lost 1 base and the V segment lost 0 bases, leaving 4 bases of the junction unmatched. Looked up from germline, CDR1 is LNHDA and CDR2 is SQIVND (reference sequence). Here the CDR3 reads CASSIERQGRTDTQYF. CDR3 DNA: TGTGCCAGTAGTATAGAGCGACAGGGCCGCACAGATACGCAGTATTTT. Complete variable domain (other parts from reference TRBV19 and TRBJ2-3): DGGITQSPKYLFRKEGQNVTLSCEQNLNHDAMYWYRQDPGQGLRLIYYSQIVNDFQKGDIAEGYSVSREKKESFPLTVTSAQKNPTAFYLCASSIERQGRTDTQYFGPGTRLTVL.

This clone was observed many times. The chain couples TRBV18 to TRBJ2-7; tentative D call: TRBD1 (6 bases). The CDR3 covers 15 residues. CDR1 and CDR2 from the germline V gene are KGHSH and LQKENI. The V and J ends lost 3 bases and 0 bases respectively, with 12 bases between them. CDR3: CASSPGGQISYEQYF. CDR3 nucleotides: TGTGCCAGCTCACCTGGAGGACAGATCTCCTACGAGCAGTACTTC.

J is TRBJ2-7 and V is TRBV18, with D hard to call. CDR1 and CDR2 from the germline V gene are KGHSH and LQKENI. The ends were cut back, 2 bases at V and 6 bases at J, with 8 bases in the middle. The CDR3 contains 12 residues. The CDR3 DNA is TGTGCCAGCTCACCAACGAGAAGCGAGCAGTACTTC. Translated, it gives CASSPTRSEQYF.

This rearrangement joins TRBV5-4 to TRBJ1-1; TRBD1 matches at 10 bases. The junction had 4 bases not matched to a gene; V was cut back by 7 bases and J by 1 base. This CDR3 has 14 amino acids. The V gene's germline CDR1 is SGHNT and CDR2 YYREEE (reference sequence). The CDR3 DNA reads as TGTGCCAGCTGGAGGACAGGGGGGAACACTGAAGCTTTCTTT. Its protein is CASWRTGGNTEAFF. Drawing the rest from reference TRBV5-4 and TRBJ1-1, the complete variable domain is ETGVTQSPTHLIKTRGQQVTLRCSSQSGHNTVSWYQQALGQGPQFIFQYYREEENGRGNFPPRFSGLQFPNYSSELNVNALELDDSALYLCASWRTGGNTEAFFGQGTRLTVV.

The rearrangement links TRBV6-5 to TRBJ2-7; tentative D call: TRBD2 (6 bases). Deletions cut 4 bases from V and 2 bases from J, with 12 bases between. Germline values: CDR1 MNHEY, CDR2 SVGAGI. CDR3 length: 14 amino acids. CDR3 nucleotide sequence: TGTGCCAGCAGTTGGAGGGAATACGCCTACGAGCAGTACTTC. Protein sequence: CASSWREYAYEQYF.

The rearrangement joins TRBV6-5 to TRBJ1-5; 7 nucleotides line up with TRBD1. The V gene end was trimmed by 5 bases and the J gene end by 9 bases; junction bases not matched to a gene: 10. The CDR3 has 14 amino acids. CDR1 MNHEY and CDR2 SVGAGI come from the germline V gene. In DNA form, the CDR3 reads TGTGCCAGCAGTACGAGACAGGGTGTTCGGCCCCAGCATTTT. It translates to CASSTRQGVRPQHF.

The CDR3 here is CASTDTSGVNEQFF. CDR3 coding DNA: TGTGCCAGCACCGACACCTCGGGGGTGAATGAGCAGTTCTTC. This chain uses TRBV7-9 with TRBJ2-1, with D perhaps TRBD2 (6 bases). This CDR3 has 14 amino acids. Trimming stripped 7 bases from V and 7 bases from J, with 17 bases between. Germline V CDR1 and CDR2: SEHNR, FQNEAQ (reference sequence).

The chain links TRBV5-6 to TRBJ2-4, with 9 positions matching TRBD1. Germline lookup yields CDR1 SGHDT and CDR2 YYEEEE. V lost 4 bases, J lost 4 bases, and 9 bases stayed unmatched. The CDR3 totals 16 residues. CDR3 amino acids: CASSNDGDRVKNIQYF. CDR3 DNA sequence: TGTGCCAGCAGCAATGATGGGGACAGGGTGAAAAACATTCAGTACTTC.

The chain recombines TRBV10-3 with TRBJ1-1; a possible D gene is TRBD1 (5 bases). This CDR3 has 14 amino acids. The germline CDR1 and CDR2 sequences are ENHRY and SYGVKD. Trimming shortened V by 7 bases and J by 0 bases, and 12 bases separated the two germline ends. Here the CDR3 reads CAITEGRVNTEAFF. In nucleotides, the CDR3 is TGTGCCATCACCGAGGGGAGGGTGAACACTGAAGCTTTCTTT.